The 24 T cell receptor beta chains presented below share a single source sample, sequenced in a study of breast tumors, draining lymph nodes, adjacent tissues. Axillary draining lymph nodes of breast cancer patients supplied the node samples. Using its own MiXCR run on the multiplex PCR reads, TCRdb lists one record per CDR3 protein. The data hold 200,000 or so distinct CDR3 sequences, with around 29% observed a single time. Sequenced input: axillary lymph node tissue. These TCRs come from a female donor with breast cancer. Some clones in this sample may be carry-over from other donors' samples.

This clonotype appeared many times. The chain is built from TRBV6-6 and TRBJ2-7; TRBD1 aligns across 9 bases. This CDR3 is built from 14 residues. Germline V gene sequence: CDR1 MNHNY, CDR2 SVGAGI (reference sequence). V was pared by 0 bases and J by 7 bases, with 4 bases of the junction left unmatched. The CDR3 DNA sequence: TGTGCCAGCAGTTACTCCGACAGGGGGAGGGAGCAGTACTTC. This codes for CASSYSDRGREQYF.

Of note for this clonotype: A junction end diverges from the germline sequence, so it may reflect a read error. The J gene is TRBJ1-6, the V gene TRBV5-1; possible D gene TRBD1, 6 bases. The CDR3 is 14 residues long. CDR1 is SGHRS, CDR2 YFSETQ, per germline. The CDR3 DNA sequence: TGCGCCAGCAGTTACGGGACACCAAATTCCCCCCTCCACTTT. Translated, it gives CASSYGTPNSPLHF.

This clonotype was counted a single time. This chain joins TRBV6-1 and TRBJ1-2; 7 bases fit TRBD1. Germline CDR1 is MNHNS and CDR2 is SASEGT. The CDR3 totals 12 residues. Trimming removed 4 bases from V and 12 bases from J; junction bases left unmatched: 8. CDR3 sequence: CASSGWTGGNTF. The CDR3 bases are TGTGCCAGCAGTGGATGGACAGGCGGCAACACCTTC.

This clonotype has at least ten counts. The chain couples TRBV30 to TRBJ2-1, with D perhaps matching TRBD1 (6 bases). The CDR3 has 14 residues. Germline V gene lookup returns CDR1 GTSNPN and CDR2 SVGIG (reference sequence). V was pared by 0 bases and J by 7 bases, with 13 bases between. The CDR3 sequence: CAWSVNRVGNEQFF. The DNA for the CDR3 is TGTGCCTGGAGTGTAAACAGGGTAGGAAATGAGCAGTTCTTC. Full variable domain (rest looked up from reference TRBV30 and TRBJ2-1): SQTIHQWPATLVQPVGSPLSLECTVEGTSNPNLYWYRQAAGRGLQLLFYSVGIGQISSEVPQNLSASRPQDRQFILSSKKLLLSDSGFYLCAWSVNRVGNEQFFGPGTRLTVL.

Concerning this clonotype itself: This may be a read error: a much more frequent sequence differs by one nucleotide. No conserved phenylalanine or tryptophan ends this CDR3, so it is likely a read error. This chain links TRBV6-2 or TRBV6-3 with TRBJ1-5, with D possibly matching TRBD1 (6 bases). Germline CDR1 MNHEY, CDR2 SVGEGT. Trimming cost V 5 bases and J 3 bases, with 14 bases left between them. CDR3 length: 15 amino acids. CDR3 sequence (DNA): TGTGCCAGCAGTCCTGGACAGAACTTCAATCAGCCCCAGCATTCT. Its protein product is CASSPGQNFNQPQHS.

A note on this clonotype: A read error is possible here, since a much larger clone lies one base away. This rearrangement joins TRBV20-1 to TRBJ2-1, with 7 bases fitting TRBD1. Germline V CDR1 and CDR2: DFQATT, SNEGSKA (reference sequence). The CDR3 has 17 residues. V was clipped by 1 base and J by 1 base; unmatched bases: 10. Here the CDR3 DNA reads TGCAGTGCTAGAGCACGACAGGGAAGGGCTTCCTACAATGAGCAGTTCTTC. This encodes CSARARQGRASYNEQFF.

As for this clonotype: This may arise from a read error, as a much more abundant clone is one base away. The chain couples TRBV5-5 to TRBJ2-5; D remains unclear. The CDR3 is made up of 14 amino acids. V gave up 0 bases and J gave up 3 bases, with 9 bases separating them. CDR1 and CDR2 (germline): SGHKS, YYEKEE (reference sequence). This CDR3 is CASSLDIHEETQYF. The CDR3 bases are TGTGCCAGCAGCTTGGACATCCATGAAGAGACCCAGTACTTC.

This clonotype was recorded many times. The chain couples TRBV4-1 to TRBJ2-5; either TRBD1 or TRBD2 may fit D (6 bases each). The germline gives CDR1 MGHRA, CDR2 YSYEKL. Trimming stripped 5 bases from V and 4 bases from J, with 17 bases between. The CDR3 is made up of 15 amino acids. The CDR3 DNA reads TGCGCCAGCAGCGATTTAGCGGAGGGGGGAGAGACCCAGTACTTC. It translates to CASSDLAEGGETQYF.

This clonotype was seen repeatedly, ten times or more. The V and J genes are TRBV5-4 and TRBJ2-3; TRBD1 matches 7 bases. J lost 4 bases, V lost 2 bases, and 7 bases had no gene match. The CDR3 loop spans 15 amino acids. Germline CDR1 SGHNT, CDR2 YYREEE (reference sequence). CDR3 nucleotide sequence: TGTGCCAGCAGCTTCCGCGGTCAGGGGGCAGATACGCAGTATTTT. Amino acids: CASSFRGQGADTQYF.

The rearrangement joins TRBV12-3 or TRBV12-4 to TRBJ1-6, with 9 bases that match TRBD1. This CDR3 is built from 14 residues. Trimming at V came to 5 bases and at J to 9 bases, leaving 5 bases not matched to a gene. Written as DNA, the CDR3 is TGTGCCAGCAGTACCTCGACAGGGGGTTCACCCCTCCACTTT. Translating it yields CASSTSTGGSPLHF.

This clonotype was observed a few times. A much larger clonotype is one base distant, so this may be a read error. This rearrangement joins TRBV5-5 to TRBJ1-6, with D perhaps matching TRBD1 (6 bases). Trimming cost V 6 bases and J 9 bases, with 13 bases left between them. CDR1 and CDR2 from the germline V gene are SGHKS and YYEKEE (reference sequence). The CDR3 spans 13 residues. CDR3 sequence reads: CASKGGSSSPLHF. CDR3 DNA sequence: TGTGCCAGCAAGGGGGGCAGTTCTTCACCCCTCCACTTT.

This clonotype was seen at least ten times. The chain combines TRBV3-1 with TRBJ1-2; D gene uncertain. This CDR3 has 12 residues. The germline V and J ends were trimmed by 3 bases and 2 bases, with 4 bases remaining between them. Germline loops: CDR1 LGHDT, CDR2 YNNKEL (reference sequence). The CDR3 protein is CASSHRNYGYTF. The CDR3 DNA reads TGTGCCAGCAGCCATAGGAACTATGGCTACACCTTC.

This clonotype was observed at least ten times. The chain has TRBV7-2 and TRBJ1-5; weak D call: TRBD1 (6 bases). Trimming cost V 4 bases and J 7 bases, with 14 bases left between them. The V gene's germline CDR1 is SGHTA and CDR2 FQGNSA. This CDR3 is 14 amino acids long. CDR3 in DNA: TGTGCCAGCAGCTCCGCGGGACAATACCAGCCCCAGCATTTT. Protein sequence: CASSSAGQYQPQHF.

This clonotype was observed many times. V gene TRBV28 combines with J gene TRBJ2-3; TRBD2 matches at 9 bases. V trimming: 6 bases; J trimming: 8 bases; junction bases outside the gene matches: 15. In germline, CDR1 is MDHEN, CDR2 SYDVKM. The CDR3 extends over 16 amino acids. The CDR3 DNA reads as TGTGCCAGCAGACGAACATCCGGGACTAGCATCGGTACGCAGTATTTT. As protein: CASRRTSGTSIGTQYF.

CDR3 in DNA: TGTGCCTGGAGTGTGATAGGGCCGGGGGGGGCCAACGTCCTGACTTTC. Its translation is CAWSVIGPGGANVLTF. This chain joins TRBV30 and TRBJ2-6; tentative D call: TRBD2 (5 bases). Germline values: CDR1 GTSNPN, CDR2 SVGIG (reference sequence). Between the trimmed V and J ends, which lost 0 bases and 4 bases, there was a span of 13 bases. The CDR3 has 16 amino acids.

The V gene is TRBV10-3, the J gene TRBJ2-5; 12 bases agree with TRBD1. Germline V lookup: CDR1 ENHRY, CDR2 SYGVKD. With 3 bases clipped from V and 6 bases from J, the junction kept 8 bases outside the gene matches. The CDR3 contains 16 residues. CDR3 sequence reads: CAISDPGTGGRKTQYF. The CDR3 DNA reads TGTGCCATCAGTGACCCCGGGACAGGGGGCCGGAAGACCCAGTACTTC.

In its sample, this clonotype was seen many times. The chain links TRBV29-1 to TRBJ2-7; D gene ambiguous. The CDR3 length is 12 residues. The germline V gene has CDR1 SQVTM and CDR2 ANQGSEA. Trimming removed 4 bases from V and 5 bases from J, with 12 bases in between. This chain's CDR3 is CSVVSRRNEQYF. CDR3 bases: TGCAGCGTTGTTTCACGCAGGAACGAGCAGTACTTC.

V and J are TRBV7-9 and TRBJ2-1; TRBD2 aligns across 12 bases. The CDR3 totals 17 residues. The J segment lost 7 bases and the V segment lost 6 bases, leaving 13 bases of the junction unmatched. Looked up from germline, CDR1 is SEHNR and CDR2 is FQNEAQ (reference sequence). CDR3 sequence: CASRPGLAGKGGNEQFF. The CDR3 DNA follows: TGTGCCAGCAGGCCTGGACTAGCGGGAAAGGGGGGGAATGAGCAGTTCTTC. Using reference TRBV7-9 and TRBJ2-1 for the parts outside the CDR3, the full variable domain is DTGVSQNPRHKITKRGQNVTFRCDPISEHNRLYWYRQTLGQGPEFLTYFQNEAQLEKSRLLSDRFSAERPKGSFSTLEIQRTEQGDSAMYLCASRPGLAGKGGNEQFFGPGTRLTVL.

The gene calls are TRBV6-6 and TRBJ2-7; perhaps TRBD2 as D (6 bases). V dropped 7 bases and J dropped 1 base, with 11 bases sitting between them. Germline V gene sequence: CDR1 MNHNY, CDR2 SVGAGI (reference sequence). The CDR3 consists of 13 residues. As DNA, the CDR3 is TGTGCCAGCAATCCCGCGGGATCCTACGAGCAGTACTTC. The encoded protein is CASNPAGSYEQYF.

This clonotype was found many times. Here the CDR3 reads CASSLPAGATDTQYF. DNA for the CDR3: TGCGCCAGCAGCTTACCAGCGGGGGCCACAGATACGCAGTATTTT. V gene TRBV5-1 combines with J gene TRBJ2-3; 8 nucleotides line up with TRBD2. The trim removed 2 bases at V and 2 bases at J, leaving 4 bases unmatched. This CDR3 is built from 15 residues. CDR1 is SGHRS, CDR2 YFSETQ, per germline. The full variable domain, with the rest looked up from reference TRBV5-1 and TRBJ2-3, is KAGVTQTPRYLIKTRGQQVTLSCSPISGHRSVSWYQQTPGQGLQFLFEYFSETQRNKGNFPGRFSGRQFSNSRSEMNVSTLELGDSALYLCASSLPAGATDTQYFGPGTRLTVL.

The sample holds many counts of this clonotype. The chain is built from TRBV28 and TRBJ2-7; D remains ambiguous. The germline gives CDR1 MDHEN, CDR2 SYDVKM. The CDR3 is made up of 14 amino acids. Trimming removed 3 bases at V and 6 bases at J, with 15 bases between. CDR3 sequence: CASSLSGPKGEQYF. The CDR3 DNA sequence: TGTGCCAGCAGTTTGTCCGGGCCTAAAGGCGAGCAGTACTTC.

This clonotype was counted ten times or more. The CDR3 loop reads CASTRGTGPSQPQHF. The CDR3 nucleotides are TGTGCCAGTACCAGGGGGACAGGGCCCAGTCAGCCCCAGCATTTT. The chain joins TRBV19 to TRBJ1-5; TRBD1 matches 9 bases. Per the germline V gene, CDR1 is LNHDA and CDR2 is SQIVND (reference sequence). This CDR3 is 15 amino acids long. Trimming at V came to 7 bases and at J to 6 bases, leaving 10 bases not matched to a gene. Supplemented by reference TRBV19 and TRBJ1-5, the full variable domain reads DGGITQSPKYLFRKEGQNVTLSCEQNLNHDAMYWYRQDPGQGLRLIYYSQIVNDFQKGDIAEGYSVSREKKESFPLTVTSAQKNPTAFYLCASTRGTGPSQPQHFGDGTRLSIL.

This sequence joins TRBV6-1 and TRBJ1-5, with D possibly TRBD1 on 5 matching bases. Trimming shortened V by 4 bases and J by 2 bases, and 15 bases separated the two germline ends. The CDR3 is made up of 16 amino acids. Germline V gene sequence: CDR1 MNHNS, CDR2 SASEGT. The CDR3 DNA reads as TGTGCCAGCAGTGTCGGGTCGGGGCAGGGCAATCAGCCCCAGCATTTT. This translates into CASSVGSGQGNQPQHF.

The chain combines TRBV19 with TRBJ1-2, with 7 bases that match TRBD1. The V gene's germline CDR1 is LNHDA and CDR2 SQIVND (reference sequence). J gave up 8 bases and V 7 bases, and 7 bases lay outside the gene matches. The CDR3 runs 12 residues. The CDR3 coding sequence is TGTGCCAGTAACCACCTACAGGGGGGCTACACCTTC. This translates into CASNHLQGGYTF.